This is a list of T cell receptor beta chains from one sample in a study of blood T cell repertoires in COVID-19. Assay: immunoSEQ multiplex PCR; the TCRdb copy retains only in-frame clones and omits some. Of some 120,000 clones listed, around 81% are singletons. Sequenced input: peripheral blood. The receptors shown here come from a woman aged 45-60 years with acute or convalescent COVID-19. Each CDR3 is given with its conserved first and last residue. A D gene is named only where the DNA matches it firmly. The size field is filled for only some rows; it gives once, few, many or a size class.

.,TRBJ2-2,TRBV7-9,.,CASSLATNTGELFF,TGTGCCAGCAGCTTGGCAACGAACACCGGGGAGCTGTTTTTT
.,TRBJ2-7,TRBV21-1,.,CASRDSYYEQYF,TGTGCCAGCAGGGACAGCTACTACGAGCAGTACTTC
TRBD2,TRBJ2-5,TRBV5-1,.,CASSLGTSGGETQYF,TGCGCCAGCAGCTTGGGGACTAGCGGGGGAGAGACCCAGTACTTC
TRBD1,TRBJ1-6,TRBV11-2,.,CASSLETGGNSPLHF,TGTGCCAGCAGCTTAGAGACAGGGGGTAATTCACCCCTCCACTTT
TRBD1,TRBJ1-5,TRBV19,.,CASTPTGGGGQPQHF,TGTGCCAGTACCCCGACAGGGGGCGGCGGTCAGCCCCAGCATTTT
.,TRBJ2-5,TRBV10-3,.,CAISDPRNQETQYF,TGTGCCATCAGTGATCCCAGAAACCAAGAGACCCAGTACTTC
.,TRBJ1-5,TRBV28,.,CASARDTHQPQHF,TGTGCCAGCGCCCGGGACACCCATCAGCCCCAGCATTTT
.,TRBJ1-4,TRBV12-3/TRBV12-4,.,CASSFSEKLFF,TGTGCCAGCAGTTTCTCTGAAAAACTGTTTTTT
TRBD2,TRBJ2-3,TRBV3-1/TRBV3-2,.,CASSLAGELTDTQYF,TGTGCCAGCAGCCTAGCGGGAGAACTCACAGATACGCAGTATTTT
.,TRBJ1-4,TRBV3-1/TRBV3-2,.,CASSQPGAGEKLFF,TGTGCCAGCAGCCAGCCCGGAGCTGGGGAAAAACTGTTTTTT
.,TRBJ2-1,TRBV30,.,CAWSVRDNNFYNEQFF,TGTGCCTGGAGTGTCCGGGACAACAATTTCTACAATGAGCAGTTCTTC
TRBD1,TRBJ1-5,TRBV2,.,CASSGQGLSNQPQHF,TGTGCCAGCAGTGGACAGGGGCTAAGCAATCAGCCCCAGCATTTT
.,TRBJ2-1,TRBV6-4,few,CASSDVGGTYNEQFF,TGTGCCAGCAGTGACGTGGGGGGTACCTACAATGAGCAGTTCTTC
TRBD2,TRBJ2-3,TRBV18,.,CASSPVGTSADTQYF,TGTGCCAGCTCACCAGTAGGGACTAGCGCAGATACGCAGTATTTT
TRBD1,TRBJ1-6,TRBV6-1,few,CASSDSGGTSPLHF,TGTGCCAGCAGTGATTCAGGGGGCACTTCACCCCTCCACTTT
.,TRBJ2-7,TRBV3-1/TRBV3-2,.,CASSQGAAISYEQYF,TGTGCCAGCAGCCAGGGTGCGGCTATCTCCTACGAGCAGTACTTC
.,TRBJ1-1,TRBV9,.,CASSVKMNTEAFF,TGTGCCAGCAGCGTTAAAATGAACACTGAAGCTTTCTTT
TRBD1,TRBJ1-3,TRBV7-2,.,CASTTGGTGSNTIYF,TGTGCCAGCACTACCGGCGGGACAGGGTCGAACACCATATATTTT
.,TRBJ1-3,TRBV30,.,CAWRAVVAGNTIYF,TGTGCCTGGAGGGCAGTGGTTGCTGGAAACACCATATATTTT
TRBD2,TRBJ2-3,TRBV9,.,CASSRTSGLTDTQYF,TGTGCCAGCAGCCGGACTAGCGGCCTCACAGATACGCAGTATTTT
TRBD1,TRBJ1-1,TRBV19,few,CASRGTGGFVEAFF,TGTGCCAGTAGGGGGACAGGGGGATTTGTTGAAGCTTTCTTT
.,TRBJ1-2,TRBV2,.,CASSGETYYGYTF,TGTGCCAGCAGTGGGGAGACATACTATGGCTACACCTTC
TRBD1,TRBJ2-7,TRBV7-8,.,CASSVEDRAMEWYEQYF,TGTGCCAGCAGCGTAGAGGACAGGGCAATGGAATGGTACGAGCAGTACTTC
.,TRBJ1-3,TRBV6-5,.,CASTQMGARGNTIYF,TGTGCCAGCACCCAAATGGGGGCGCGAGGAAACACCATATATTTT
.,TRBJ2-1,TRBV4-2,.,CASSQDGAPRDEQFF,TGTGCTAGCAGCCAAGATGGGGCCCCCAGGGATGAGCAGTTCTTC
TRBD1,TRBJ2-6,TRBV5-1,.,CASSLTRQGASGANVLTF,TGCGCCAGCAGCTTGACGCGACAGGGGGCGTCTGGGGCCAACGTCCTGACTTTC
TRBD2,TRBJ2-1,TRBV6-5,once,CASSYLAGAYNEQFF,TGTGCCAGCAGTTACCTAGCGGGGGCCTACAATGAGCAGTTCTTC
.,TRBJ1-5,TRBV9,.,CASSVVENQGPQHF,TGTGCCAGCAGCGTAGTAGAGAATCAGGGGCCCCAGCATTTT
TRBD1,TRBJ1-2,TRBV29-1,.,CSVFPRGREGYTF,TGCAGCGTCTTCCCCAGGGGGCGAGAGGGCTACACCTTC
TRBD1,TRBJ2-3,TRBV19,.,CASKLTGGGTDTQYF,TGTGCCAGTAAACTAACAGGGGGAGGCACAGATACGCAGTATTTT
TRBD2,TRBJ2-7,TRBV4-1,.,CASSQALTSGSNEQYF,TGCGCCAGCAGCCAAGCCCTCACTAGCGGGAGTAACGAGCAGTACTTC
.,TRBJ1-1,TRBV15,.,CATSSPLSFTEAFF,TGTGCCACCAGCAGTCCCCTTAGTTTCACTGAAGCTTTCTTT
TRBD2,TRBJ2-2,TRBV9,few,CASSVGAYGGGADGELFF,TGTGCCAGCAGCGTAGGAGCTTATGGCGGGGGGGCTGACGGGGAGCTGTTTTTT
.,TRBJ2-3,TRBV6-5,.,CASSRTGSTDTQYF,TGTGCCAGCAGTAGAACCGGGAGCACAGATACGCAGTATTTT
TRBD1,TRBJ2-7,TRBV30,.,CAWRLGQGDYEQYF,TGTGCCTGGAGGCTGGGACAGGGGGACTACGAGCAGTACTTC
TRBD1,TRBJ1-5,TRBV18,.,CASSMGQGNQPQHF,TGTGCCAGCTCAATGGGACAGGGCAATCAGCCCCAGCATTTT